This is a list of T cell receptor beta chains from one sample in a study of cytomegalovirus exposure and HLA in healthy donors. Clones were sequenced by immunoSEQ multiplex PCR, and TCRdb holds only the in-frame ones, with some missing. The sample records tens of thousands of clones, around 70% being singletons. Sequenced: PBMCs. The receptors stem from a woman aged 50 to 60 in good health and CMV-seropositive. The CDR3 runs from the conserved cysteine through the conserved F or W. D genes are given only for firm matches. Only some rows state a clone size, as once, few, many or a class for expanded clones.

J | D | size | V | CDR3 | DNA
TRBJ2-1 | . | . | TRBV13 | CASSSISSAGMGYEQFF | TGTGCCAGCAGCTCCATATCCTCTGCGGGAATGGGGTATGAGCAGTTCTTC
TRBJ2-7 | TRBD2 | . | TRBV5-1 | CASSLASGNSYEQYF | TGCGCCAGCAGCTTGGCTAGCGGGAACTCCTACGAGCAGTACTTC
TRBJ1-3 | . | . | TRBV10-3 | CAISESAGPGNTIYF | TGTGCCATCAGTGAGTCGGCAGGCCCTGGAAACACCATATATTTT
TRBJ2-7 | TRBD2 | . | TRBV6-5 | CASSYRTSGRAGEQYF | TGTGCCAGCAGTTATCGGACTAGCGGGAGGGCCGGCGAGCAGTACTTC
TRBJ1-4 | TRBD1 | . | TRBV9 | CASSPWDRGLGKLFF | TGTGCCAGCAGCCCCTGGGACAGGGGGCTTGGAAAACTGTTTTTT
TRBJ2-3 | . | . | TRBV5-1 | CASSLELVSGTQYF | TGCGCCAGCAGCTTGGAACTAGTCTCGGGTACGCAGTATTTT
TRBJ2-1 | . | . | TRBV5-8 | CASSLSRVGEQFF | TGTGCCAGCAGCCTTAGCAGGGTCGGTGAGCAGTTCTTC
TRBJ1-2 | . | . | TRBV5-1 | CASSSAAYGYTF | TGCGCCAGCAGCTCCGCGGCCTATGGCTACACCTTC
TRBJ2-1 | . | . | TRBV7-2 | CASSPQGRAYNEQFF | TGTGCCAGCAGCCCACAGGGACGGGCCTACAATGAGCAGTTCTTC
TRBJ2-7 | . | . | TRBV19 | CASSQISSYEQYF | TGTGCCAGTAGTCAAATTAGCAGCTACGAGCAGTACTTC
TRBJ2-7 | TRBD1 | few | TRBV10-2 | CASSESRDRGKDEQYF | TGCGCCAGCAGTGAGTCGAGGGACAGGGGAAAGGACGAGCAGTACTTC
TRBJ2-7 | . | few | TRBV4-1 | CASSQNSEQYF | TGCGCCAGCAGCCAAAATAGCGAGCAGTACTTC
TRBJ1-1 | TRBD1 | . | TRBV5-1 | CASSPRQGVRGTEAFF | TGCGCCAGCAGCCCAAGACAGGGGGTGAGGGGGACTGAAGCTTTCTTT
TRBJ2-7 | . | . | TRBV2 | CASSEGSSRSYEQYF | TGTGCCAGCAGTGAGGGGAGTAGCAGATCCTACGAGCAGTACTTC
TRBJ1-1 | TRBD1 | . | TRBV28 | CASSLRTGRNTEAFF | TGTGCCAGCAGTTTGAGGACAGGGAGGAACACTGAAGCTTTCTTT
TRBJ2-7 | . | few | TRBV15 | CATSRGIGQSGEQYF | TGTGCCACCAGCAGAGGTATCGGACAGTCAGGCGAGCAGTACTTC
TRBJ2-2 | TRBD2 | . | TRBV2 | CASRGLAGVTGELFF | TGTGCCAGCCGCGGACTAGCGGGAGTCACCGGGGAGCTGTTTTTT
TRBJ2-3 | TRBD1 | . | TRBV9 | CASSAGQVSTDTQYF | TGTGCCAGCAGCGCGGGACAGGTTAGCACAGATACGCAGTATTTT
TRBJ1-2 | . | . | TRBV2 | CASSVGRVGYGYTF | TGTGCCAGCAGTGTGGGCAGGGTTGGCTATGGCTACACCTTC
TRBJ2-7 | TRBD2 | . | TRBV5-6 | CASSLETSGSYEQYF | TGTGCCAGCAGCTTGGAGACTAGCGGGAGCTACGAGCAGTACTTC
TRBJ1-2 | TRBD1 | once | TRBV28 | CASSLFGTDYGYTF | TGTGCCAGCAGTTTATTCGGGACAGACTATGGCTACACCTTC
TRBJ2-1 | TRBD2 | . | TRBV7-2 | CASSLLAGLYNEQFF | TGTGCCAGCAGCTTACTAGCGGGGCTATACAATGAGCAGTTCTTC
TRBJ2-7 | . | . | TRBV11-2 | CASSFPEGSYEQYF | TGTGCCAGCAGCTTCCCGGAGGGGTCCTACGAGCAGTACTTC
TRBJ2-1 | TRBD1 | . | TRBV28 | CASSKAGTESYEQFF | TGTGCCAGCAGTAAAGCCGGGACAGAGAGTTATGAGCAGTTCTTC
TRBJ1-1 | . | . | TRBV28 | CASSLLDGKAFF | TGTGCCAGCAGTTTATTGGACGGGAAAGCTTTCTTT
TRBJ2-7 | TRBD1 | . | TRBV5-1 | CASSLGGRGFYEQYF | TGCGCCAGCAGCTTGGGGGGCAGGGGGTTCTACGAGCAGTACTTC
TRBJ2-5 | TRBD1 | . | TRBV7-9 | CASSLDTGTGRTQYF | TGTGCCAGCAGCTTAGATACCGGGACAGGACGGACCCAGTACTTC
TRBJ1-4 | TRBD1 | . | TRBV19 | CASHPRGLIGEKLFF | TGTGCCAGTCATCCCAGGGGGCTTATAGGTGAAAAACTGTTTTTT
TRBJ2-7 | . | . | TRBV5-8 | CASSPGQGPSYEQYF | TGTGCCAGCAGCCCCGGTCAGGGGCCCTCCTACGAGCAGTACTTC
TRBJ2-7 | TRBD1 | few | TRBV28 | CASSLPYTGGSYEQYF | TGTGCCAGCAGTTTACCTTATACAGGGGGCTCCTACGAGCAGTACTTC
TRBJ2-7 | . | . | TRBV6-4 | CATSVARGSEQYF | TGTGCCACCTCGGTGGCTAGAGGCTCCGAGCAGTACTTC
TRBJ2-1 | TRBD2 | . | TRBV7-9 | CASSFDGTSGASYNEQFF | TGTGCCAGCAGCTTTGACGGGACTAGCGGGGCTTCCTACAATGAGCAGTTCTTC
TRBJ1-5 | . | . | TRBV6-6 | CASSYGSQNNQPQHF | TGTGCCAGCAGTTACGGTTCACAGAATAATCAGCCCCAGCATTTT
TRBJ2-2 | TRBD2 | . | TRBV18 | CASSPRPGLAALSNTGELFF | TGTGCCAGCTCACCCCGCCCGGGACTAGCGGCCCTGTCGAACACCGGGGAGCTGTTTTTT
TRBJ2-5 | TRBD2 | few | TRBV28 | CASSWGGSGASSNQETQYF | TGTGCCAGCAGTTGGGGCGGGAGTGGGGCGTCAAGCAACCAAGAGACCCAGTACTTC
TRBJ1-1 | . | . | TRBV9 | CASSVGRGTEAFF | TGTGCCAGCAGCGTGGGGCGTGGCACTGAAGCTTTCTTT
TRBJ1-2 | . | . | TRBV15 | CATSRDRNPLYGYTF | TGTGCCACCAGCAGAGACAGGAACCCCCTCTATGGCTACACCTTC
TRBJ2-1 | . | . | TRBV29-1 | CSVEGGGRNNEQFF | TGCAGCGTTGAAGGAGGGGGTCGCAACAATGAGCAGTTCTTC
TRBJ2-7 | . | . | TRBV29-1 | CSVGDFYEQYF | TGCAGCGTTGGGGACTTCTACGAGCAGTACTTC
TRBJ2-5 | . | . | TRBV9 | CASSRQIGGETQYF | TGTGCCAGCAGCCGACAAATAGGTGGGGAGACCCAGTACTTC